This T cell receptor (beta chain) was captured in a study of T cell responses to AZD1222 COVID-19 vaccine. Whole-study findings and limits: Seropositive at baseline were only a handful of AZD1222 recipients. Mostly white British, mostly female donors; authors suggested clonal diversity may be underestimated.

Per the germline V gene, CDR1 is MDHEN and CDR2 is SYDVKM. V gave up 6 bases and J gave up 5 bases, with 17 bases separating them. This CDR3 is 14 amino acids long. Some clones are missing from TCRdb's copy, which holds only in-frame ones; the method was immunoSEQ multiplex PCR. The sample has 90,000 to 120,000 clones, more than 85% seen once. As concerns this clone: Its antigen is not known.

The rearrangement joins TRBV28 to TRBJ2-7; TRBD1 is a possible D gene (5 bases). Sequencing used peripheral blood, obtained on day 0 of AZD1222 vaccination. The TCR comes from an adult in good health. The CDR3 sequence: CASSTLPWGHEQYF. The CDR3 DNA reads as TGTGCCAGCAGCACATTGCCATGGGGCCACGAGCAGTACTTC.